Detailed here is one TCR beta chain. Germline V CDR1 and CDR2: MGHDK, SYGVNS. V shed 5 bases, J shed 5 bases, and the junction held 2 bases outside the gene matches. The CDR3 is 13 residues long. The record originates from a study of T-cell memory formation after mild COVID-19. Each CDR3 protein is one row after TCRdb ran MiXCR on the 5' RACE reads. The table includes 350,000 or so distinct CDR3 sequences, 10% to 15% detected once. The sequence was collected from a man between 18 and 35 years old who had mild COVID-19 (a few samples of this study predate the infection). Cell type and time point are not known. This chain connects TRBV25-1 to TRBJ1-4; TRBD1 agrees at 7 bases. The material sequenced was PBMCs or a T cell subset sorted from them (not recorded which). CDR3 residues: CASSIGGNEKLFF. The CDR3 DNA reads TGTGCCAGCAGTATAGGGGGCAATGAAAAACTGTTTTTT.